What follows are 20 T cell receptor beta chains derived from one specimen sequenced in a study of blood T cell repertoires in COVID-19. Clones were sequenced by immunoSEQ multiplex PCR, and TCRdb holds only the in-frame ones, with some missing. The data show some 320,000 clones, more than 75% seen once. Sequencing was performed on PBMCs or T cells enriched from blood (not recorded which). The source is a woman under 40 who had recovered from COVID-19.

The chain uses TRBV6-5 and TRBJ1-4, with 9 bases matching TRBD1. Germline CDR1 is MNHEY and CDR2 is SVGAGI. V shed 11 bases and J 5 bases; nucleotides not matched to a gene: 9. The CDR3 consists of 14 residues. This CDR3 reads CAVATGTGNEKLFF. The CDR3 DNA reads TGTGCCGTCGCAACGGGGACAGGGAATGAAAAACTGTTTTTT.

This rearrangement joins TRBV23-1 to TRBJ1-1, with TRBD1 matching over 7 bases. TRBV23-1 is reported as an ORF; its role is uncertain. The CDR3 has 14 amino acids. The ends lost 5 bases at V and 1 base at J; junction bases unmatched: 4. CDR3 coding DNA: TGCGCCAGCAGTGACAGGGCTCCGAACACTGAAGCTTTCTTT. It yields the protein CASSDRAPNTEAFF.

V gene TRBV28 combines with J gene TRBJ1-1, with TRBD1 matching 8 bases. CDR3 length: 16 amino acids. Germline-derived CDR1 and CDR2 are MDHEN and SYDVKM. V gave up 3 bases and J gave up 1 base; unmatched junction bases: 7. CDR3 DNA sequence: TGTGCCAGCAGTTTCTCGGTCGGACAGGGGAACACTGAAGCTTTCTTT. Amino acid sequence: CASSFSVGQGNTEAFF.

The chain carries TRBV10-1 and TRBJ2-7; 7 bases align to TRBD1. The germline V gene encodes CDR1 WNHNN and CDR2 SYGVQD (reference sequence). This CDR3 comprises 14 residues. V lost 5 bases, J lost 4 bases, and 8 bases stayed unmatched. CDR3 region: CASSKEGGLYEQYF. The CDR3, as DNA: TGCGCCAGCAGTAAAGAAGGGGGCCTATACGAGCAGTACTTC.

This rearrangement joins TRBV7-2 to TRBJ1-1, with D tentatively TRBD1 (5 bases). This CDR3 region has 15 residues. The V and J ends lost 4 bases and 0 bases respectively, with 12 bases between them. CDR1 is SGHTA and CDR2 is FQGNSA in the germline V gene. The CDR3 nucleotides are TGTGCCAGCAGCTGGGGCGGGGGAATGAACACTGAAGCTTTCTTT. Translated, it gives CASSWGGGMNTEAFF.

V gene TRBV3-1 (or the pseudogene TRBV3-2) combines with J gene TRBJ2-1, with D perhaps matching TRBD2 (5 bases). The CDR3 totals 13 residues. CDR1 and CDR2 (germline): LGHDT, YNNKEL (reference sequence). The germline V and J ends were trimmed by 4 bases and 6 bases, with 10 bases remaining between them. In DNA form, the CDR3 reads TGTGCCAGCAGCCCAAGTCGGGGCAATGAGCAGTTCTTC. Protein: CASSPSRGNEQFF.

V and J are TRBV19 and TRBJ1-2; 9 bases match TRBD1. The CDR3 consists of 15 residues. The germline gives CDR1 LNHDA, CDR2 SQIVND (reference sequence). After removal of 6 bases from V and 0 bases from J, the junction contained 5 bases not matched to a gene. The CDR3 nucleotides are TGTGCCAGTAGGCCGGGACAGGGCTCTAACTATGGCTACACCTTC. This gives the protein CASRPGQGSNYGYTF.

The rearrangement joins TRBV10-3 to TRBJ2-1, with D possibly matching TRBD2 (6 bases). Germline assignment: CDR1 ENHRY and CDR2 SYGVKD. V was trimmed by 0 bases and J by 1 base, leaving 13 bases between them. The CDR3 consists of 17 residues. DNA for the CDR3: TGTGCCATCAGTGAGTCAGGGGCGGGGCGATCCTACAATGAGCAGTTCTTC. Its translation: CAISESGAGRSYNEQFF.

The chain carries TRBV29-1 and TRBJ2-3, with D perhaps matching TRBD2 (6 bases). The V and J ends lost 8 bases and 1 base respectively, with 16 bases between them. This CDR3 comprises 14 residues. The germline gives CDR1 SQVTM, CDR2 ANQGSEA. CDR3 sequence reads: CSISGDQRTDTQYF. DNA for the CDR3: TGCAGCATATCGGGGGACCAACGCACAGATACGCAGTATTTT.

The gene calls are TRBV30 and TRBJ1-3; D is possibly TRBD1 (6 bases). The V end was cut by 1 base, the J end by 10 bases, with 17 bases between. The germline V gene has CDR1 GTSNPN and CDR2 SVGIG (reference sequence). The length of the CDR3 is 14 residues. The CDR3 loop reads CAWSAYDRRSTIYF. CDR3 coding DNA: TGTGCCTGGAGTGCCTATGACAGGAGGTCGACCATATATTTT. The variable domain in full, with the rest retrieved from reference TRBV30 and TRBJ1-3, is SQTIHQWPATLVQPVGSPLSLECTVEGTSNPNLYWYRQAAGRGLQLLFYSVGIGQISSEVPQNLSASRPQDRQFILSSKKLLLSDSGFYLCAWSAYDRRSTIYFGEGSWLTVV.

V usage is TRBV6-5 and J usage is TRBJ1-4; perhaps TRBD1 as D (5 bases). Germline CDR1 reads MNHEY; CDR2 reads SVGAGI. V was clipped by 5 bases and J by 7 bases, with 8 bases between them. The CDR3 consists of 12 residues. CDR3 bases: TGTGCCAGCAGTACAGGAGCTGAAAAACTGTTTTTT. Translation: CASSTGAEKLFF.

This sequence joins TRBV5-6 and TRBJ2-1; a weak D match, TRBD1 (6 bases). The V end lost 5 bases, the J end lost 9 bases, and 9 bases lay between the germline ends. Germline CDR1 is SGHDT and CDR2 is YYEEEE. This CDR3 has 11 residues. CDR3 sequence reads: CASRGAVEQFF. The CDR3, as DNA: TGTGCCAGCAGGGGGGCGGTTGAGCAGTTCTTC. Together with reference TRBV5-6 and TRBJ2-1, the CDR3 gives the full variable domain: DAGVTQSPTHLIKTRGQQVTLRCSPKSGHDTVSWYQQALGQGPQFIFQYYEEEERQRGNFPDRFSGHQFPNYSSELNVNALLLGDSALYLCASRGAVEQFFGPGTRLTVL.

This clone was counted once. CDR3 region: CASSLGVRGGEQYF. The CDR3 DNA reads TGTGCCAGCAGCTTAGGCGTCAGGGGCGGGGAGCAGTACTTC. The chain carries TRBV7-3 and TRBJ2-7; a weak D match, TRBD1 (6 bases). V lost 2 bases and J 7 bases, leaving 15 bases between the germline ends. Germline V gene data show CDR1 as SGHTA and CDR2 as FQGTGA. This CDR3 is 14 amino acids long.

This chain joins TRBV27 and TRBJ2-7; D tentatively fits TRBD1 or TRBD2 (9 bases each). V lost 10 bases, J lost 3 bases, and 31 bases lay in between. CDR1 and CDR2 (germline): MNHEY, SMNVEV (reference sequence). There are 18 residues in the CDR3. CDR3 sequence reads: CATALRTGDLAGLYEQYF. The DNA for the CDR3 is TGTGCCACCGCGCTAAGGACAGGGGACCTAGCGGGGCTCTACGAGCAGTACTTC.

The CDR3 sequence: CASSGGTGGYTF. The DNA for the CDR3 is TGTGCCAGTAGTGGGGGGACAGGCGGCTACACCTTC. The chain carries TRBV19 and TRBJ1-2; TRBD1 matches 8 bases. The CDR3 runs to 12 residues. Germline V lookup: CDR1 LNHDA, CDR2 SQIVND (reference sequence). V dropped 5 bases and J dropped 8; count of bases not matched to a gene: 4.

V usage is TRBV19 and J usage is TRBJ1-1; D not resolved. This CDR3 is built from 14 residues. V was clipped by 7 bases and J by 1 base, with 13 bases between them. The germline gives CDR1 LNHDA, CDR2 SQIVND (reference sequence). The CDR3 DNA reads as TGTGCCAGTACTCCTGGTCGGGAGAACACTGAAGCTTTCTTT. It specifies CASTPGRENTEAFF.

The V gene is TRBV19, the J gene TRBJ1-1; TRBD1 might be the D (5 bases). V lost 3 bases to trimming and J lost 11 bases, with 13 bases between them. The CDR3 has 12 residues. Germline values: CDR1 LNHDA, CDR2 SQIVND (reference sequence). The CDR3 loop is CASSIPRGGAFF. CDR3 coding DNA: TGTGCCAGTAGTATCCCCCGGGGGGGGGCTTTCTTT.

In its sample, this clone was seen once. The genes are TRBV29-1 and TRBJ1-1; TRBD1 matches at 8 bases. CDR3 length: 12 residues. The ends lost 6 bases at V and 4 bases at J; junction bases unmatched: 4. Germline V gene lookup returns CDR1 SQVTM and CDR2 ANQGSEA. Here the CDR3 reads CSVTTGGTEAFF. The CDR3 DNA follows: TGCAGCGTGACAACAGGGGGCACTGAAGCTTTCTTT.

The chain carries TRBV19 and TRBJ2-7, with 7 positions matching TRBD1. Trimming cost V 7 bases and J 6 bases; bases outside gene matches: 15. The CDR3 runs to 15 residues. CDR1 is LNHDA, CDR2 SQIVND, per germline (reference sequence). CDR3 amino acids: CASTPGGYGVREQYF. DNA of the CDR3: TGTGCCAGTACCCCAGGGGGATACGGCGTTCGCGAGCAGTACTTC.

In this sample, this clone turned up once. This sequence joins TRBV30 and TRBJ2-7, with 11 bases aligning to TRBD1. With 1 base clipped from V and 2 bases from J, the junction kept 10 bases outside the gene matches. The CDR3 covers 17 residues. Germline lookup yields CDR1 GTSNPN and CDR2 SVGIG (reference sequence). The CDR3 region is CAWSGGTGGRITYEQYF. CDR3 coding DNA: TGTGCCTGGAGTGGGGGGACAGGGGGTCGAATAACCTACGAGCAGTACTTC.